This T cell receptor (beta chain) was captured in a study of long-term antiretroviral therapy in people with HIV. An immunoSEQ assay, version v3.0, was performed at survey level. Measured with immunoSEQ multiplex PCR; TCRdb has only the in-frame clones, and not every one. The sample has about 26,000 clones; around 86% are singletons. Germline CDR1 reads SGHTA; CDR2 reads FQGNSA. CDR3 length equals 12 residues. V lost 8 bases and J lost 0, with 7 bases in between. The V call is TRBV7-2, the J call TRBJ1-1; tentatively, D is TRBD1 (6 bases). The sample here was unsorted PBMCs, taken around 2.6 years after starting antiretroviral therapy. This TCR came from a man between 35 and 55 years old with HIV. Written as DNA, the CDR3 is TGTGCCAGCGAGGGGGTGAACACTGAAGCTTTCTTT. It codes for CASEGVNTEAFF.